Following are 5 T cell receptor beta chains from one sample sequenced in a study of shared clonotypes between healthy human individuals. This table comes from immunoSEQ multiplex PCR, and its TCRdb copy is limited to in-frame clones, with some not included. The sample consists of 550,000 to 700,000 clones, around 78% of them appearing once. Specimen: memory CD4+ T cells sorted from blood. Subset of the sample: CD45RA-negative fraction. These receptors originate from a woman in her thirties in good health.

The chain couples TRBV1 to TRBJ1-4. TRBV1 corresponds to a pseudogene. CDR3 size: 18 residues. The DNA of the CDR3 is TGCACCAGCAGCCAAGAGCCCCGTGGACGGTCAACTAATGAAAAACTGTTTTTT. Amino acids: CTSSQEPRGRSTNEKLFF.

The chain uses TRBV27 and TRBJ2-7; D call uncertain. Trimming took 4 bases from V and 4 from J, leaving 17 bases between them. The CDR3 has 15 amino acids. Per the germline V gene, CDR1 is MNHEY and CDR2 is SMNVEV (reference sequence). In DNA form, the CDR3 reads TGTGCCAGCAGTTACTATCAAGGAAGCCTATACGAGCAGTACTTC. Amino acids: CASSYYQGSLYEQYF.

As concerns this clone: This specimen includes other DNA sequences encoding the same CDR3. This rearrangement joins TRBV5-1 to TRBJ2-1, with D uncertain. The CDR3 is made up of 13 amino acids. V lost 0 bases to trimming and J lost 4 bases, with 5 bases between them. Germline CDR1 is SGHRS and CDR2 is YFSETQ. CDR3 DNA sequence: TGCGCCAGCAGCTTGGGAAGTTACAATGAGCAGTTCTTC. Translated: CASSLGSYNEQFF.

This clone was seen once. The chain carries TRBV30 and TRBJ1-5; 7 bases agree with TRBD1. V dropped 2 bases and J dropped 5; count of bases not matched to a gene: 3. Germline CDR1 reads GTSNPN; CDR2 reads SVGIG (reference sequence). The CDR3 is made up of 13 amino acids. The CDR3: CAWSTGDDQPQHF. In DNA, the CDR3 is TGTGCCTGGAGTACAGGGGATGATCAGCCCCAGCATTTT.

The V and J genes are TRBV4-2 and TRBJ1-2; D call uncertain. Per germline, CDR1 LGHNA and CDR2 YNFKEQ. The CDR3 covers 15 residues. V was trimmed by 1 base and J by 2 bases, leaving 11 bases between them. Here the CDR3 reads CASSQGEGPNYGYTF. CDR3 nucleotides: TGTGCCAGCAGCCAAGGGGAGGGCCCCAACTATGGCTACACCTTC.